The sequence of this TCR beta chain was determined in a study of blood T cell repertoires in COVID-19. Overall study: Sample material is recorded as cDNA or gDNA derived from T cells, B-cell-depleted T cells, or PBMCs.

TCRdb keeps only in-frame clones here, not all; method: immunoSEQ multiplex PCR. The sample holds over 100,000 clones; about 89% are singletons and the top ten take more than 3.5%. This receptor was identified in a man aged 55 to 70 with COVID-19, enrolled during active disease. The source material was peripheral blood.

CDR3: CASSPDRTGGNEQYF. DNA of the CDR3: TGTGCCAGCTCACCAGATAGGACAGGGGGCAACGAGCAGTACTTC. This chain uses TRBV18 with TRBJ2-7; 11 bases map to TRBD1. The CDR3 has 15 amino acids. The V segment lost 2 bases and the J segment 5 bases; nucleotides outside the gene matches: 5. CDR1 and CDR2 from the germline V gene are KGHSH and LQKENI.